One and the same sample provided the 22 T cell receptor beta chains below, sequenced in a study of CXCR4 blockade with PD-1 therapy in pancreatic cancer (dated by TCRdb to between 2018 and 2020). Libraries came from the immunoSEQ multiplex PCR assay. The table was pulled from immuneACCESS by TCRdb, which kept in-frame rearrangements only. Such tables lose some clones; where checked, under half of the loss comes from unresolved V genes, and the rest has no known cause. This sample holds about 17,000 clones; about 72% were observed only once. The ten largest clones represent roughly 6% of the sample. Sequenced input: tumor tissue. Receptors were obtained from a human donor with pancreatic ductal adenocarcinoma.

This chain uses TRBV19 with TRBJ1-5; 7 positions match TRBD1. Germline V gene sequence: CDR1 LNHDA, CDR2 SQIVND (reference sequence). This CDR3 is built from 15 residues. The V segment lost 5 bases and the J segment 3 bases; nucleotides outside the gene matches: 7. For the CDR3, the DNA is TGTGCCAGTAGTGTTAACAGGGGTGACAATCAGCCCCAGCATTTT. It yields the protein CASSVNRGDNQPQHF.

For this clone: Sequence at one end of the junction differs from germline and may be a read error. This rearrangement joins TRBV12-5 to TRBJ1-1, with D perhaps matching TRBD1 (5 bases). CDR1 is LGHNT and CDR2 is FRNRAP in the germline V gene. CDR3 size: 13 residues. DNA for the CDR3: TGTGCTAGTGGTATTCAGGGAGACACTAAAGCTTTCTTT. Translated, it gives CASGIQGDTKAFF.

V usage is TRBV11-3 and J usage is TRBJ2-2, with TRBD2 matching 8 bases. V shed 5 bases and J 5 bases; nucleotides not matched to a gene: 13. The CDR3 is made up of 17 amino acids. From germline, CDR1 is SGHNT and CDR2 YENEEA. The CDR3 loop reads CASSPRDGRAGTGELFF. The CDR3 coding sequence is TGTGCCAGCAGCCCCCGTGACGGGAGGGCCGGAACCGGGGAGCTGTTTTTT.

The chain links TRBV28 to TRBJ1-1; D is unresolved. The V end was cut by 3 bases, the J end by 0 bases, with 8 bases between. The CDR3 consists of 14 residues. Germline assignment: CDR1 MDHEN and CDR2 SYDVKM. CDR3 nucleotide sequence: TGTGCCAGCAGTTTGGACGCCATGAACACTGAAGCTTTCTTT. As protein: CASSLDAMNTEAFF.

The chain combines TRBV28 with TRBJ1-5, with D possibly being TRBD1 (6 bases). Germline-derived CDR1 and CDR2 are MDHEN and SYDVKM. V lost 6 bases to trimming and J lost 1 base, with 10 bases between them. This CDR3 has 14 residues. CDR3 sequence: CASRGGASNQPQHF. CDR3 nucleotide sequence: TGTGCCAGCAGGGGGGGGGCAAGCAATCAGCCCCAGCATTTT.

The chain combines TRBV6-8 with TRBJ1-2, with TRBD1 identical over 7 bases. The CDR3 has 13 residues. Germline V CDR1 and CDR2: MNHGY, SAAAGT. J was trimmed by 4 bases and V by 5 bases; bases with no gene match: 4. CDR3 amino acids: CASSPRDSYGYTF. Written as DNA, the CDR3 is TGTGCCAGCAGTCCCCGGGACAGCTATGGCTACACCTTC.

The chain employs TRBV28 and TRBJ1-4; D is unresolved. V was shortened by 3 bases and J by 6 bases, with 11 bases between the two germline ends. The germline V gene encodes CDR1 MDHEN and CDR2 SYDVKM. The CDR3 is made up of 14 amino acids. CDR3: CASSFAGRDEKLFF. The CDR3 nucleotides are TGTGCCAGCAGTTTCGCCGGGAGGGATGAAAAACTGTTTTTT.

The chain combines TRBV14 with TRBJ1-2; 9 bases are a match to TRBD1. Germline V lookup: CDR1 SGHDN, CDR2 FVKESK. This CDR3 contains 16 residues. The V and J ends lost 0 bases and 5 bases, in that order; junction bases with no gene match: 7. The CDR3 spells CASSQERGQGLYGYTF. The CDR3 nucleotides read TGTGCCAGCAGCCAAGAACGGGGACAGGGACTTTATGGCTACACCTTC.

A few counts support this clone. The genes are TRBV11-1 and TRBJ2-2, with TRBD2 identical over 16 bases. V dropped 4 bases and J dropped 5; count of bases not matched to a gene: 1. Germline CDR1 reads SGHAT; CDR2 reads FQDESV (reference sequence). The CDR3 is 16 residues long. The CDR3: CASSSGLAGGTGELFF. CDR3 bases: TGTGCCAGCAGCTCGGGACTAGCGGGAGGGACCGGGGAGCTGTTTTTT.

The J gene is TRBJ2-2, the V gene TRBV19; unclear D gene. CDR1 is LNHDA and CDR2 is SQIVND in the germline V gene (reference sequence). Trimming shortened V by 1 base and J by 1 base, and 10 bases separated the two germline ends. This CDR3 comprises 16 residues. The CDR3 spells CASSIAPSLNTGELFF. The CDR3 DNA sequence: TGTGCCAGTAGTATAGCCCCCAGCCTGAACACCGGGGAGCTGTTTTTT.

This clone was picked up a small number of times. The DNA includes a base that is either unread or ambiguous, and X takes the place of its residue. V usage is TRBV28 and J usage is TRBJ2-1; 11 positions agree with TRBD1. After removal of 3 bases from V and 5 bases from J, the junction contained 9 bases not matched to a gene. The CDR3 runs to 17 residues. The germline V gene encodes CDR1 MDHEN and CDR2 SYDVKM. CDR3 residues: CASSFYXDRGMHNEQFF. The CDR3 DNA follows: TGTGCCAGCAGTTTCTACYGGGACAGGGGGATGCACAATGAGCAGTTCTTC.

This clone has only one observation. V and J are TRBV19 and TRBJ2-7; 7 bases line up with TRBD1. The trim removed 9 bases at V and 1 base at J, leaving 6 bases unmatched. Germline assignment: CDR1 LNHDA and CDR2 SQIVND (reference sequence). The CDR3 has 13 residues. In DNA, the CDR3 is TGTGCCAGCCGGGACAGTATTTCCTACGAGCAGTACTTC. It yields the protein CASRDSISYEQYF.

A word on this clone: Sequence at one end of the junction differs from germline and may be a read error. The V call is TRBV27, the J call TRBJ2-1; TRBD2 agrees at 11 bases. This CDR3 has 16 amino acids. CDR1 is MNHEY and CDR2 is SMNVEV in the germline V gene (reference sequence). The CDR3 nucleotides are TGTGCCACCAGTGATTATTTACTAGCGGGAGAGAATGAGCAGTTCTTC. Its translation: CATSDYLLAGENEQFF.

CDR3 sequence reads: CASSWDRDSPYNEQFF. Written as DNA, the CDR3 is TGTGCCAGCAGTTGGGACAGGGACTCCCCCTACAATGAGCAGTTCTTC. This chain links TRBV28 with TRBJ2-1; the match to TRBD1 covers 9 bases. The V gene end was trimmed by 4 bases and the J gene end by 2 bases; junction bases not matched to a gene: 6. This CDR3 is 16 amino acids long. Germline V CDR1 and CDR2: MDHEN, SYDVKM. The whole variable domain, remainder taken from reference TRBV28 and TRBJ2-1, is DVKVTQSSRYLVKRTGEKVFLECVQDMDHENMFWYRQDPGLGLRLIYFSYDVKMKEKGDIPEGYSVSREKKERFSLILESASTNQTSMYLCASSWDRDSPYNEQFFGPGTRLTVL.

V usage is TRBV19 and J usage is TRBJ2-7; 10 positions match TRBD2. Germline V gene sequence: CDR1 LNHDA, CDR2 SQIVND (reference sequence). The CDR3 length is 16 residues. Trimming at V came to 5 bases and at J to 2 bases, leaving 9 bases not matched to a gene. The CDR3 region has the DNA TGTGCCAGTAGTCCTCGGACTAGCGGTAGGCCCTACGAGCAGTACTTC. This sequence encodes CASSPRTSGRPYEQYF. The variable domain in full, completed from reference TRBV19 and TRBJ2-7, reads DGGITQSPKYLFRKEGQNVTLSCEQNLNHDAMYWYRQDPGQGLRLIYYSQIVNDFQKGDIAEGYSVSREKKESFPLTVTSAQKNPTAFYLCASSPRTSGRPYEQYFGPGTRLTVT.

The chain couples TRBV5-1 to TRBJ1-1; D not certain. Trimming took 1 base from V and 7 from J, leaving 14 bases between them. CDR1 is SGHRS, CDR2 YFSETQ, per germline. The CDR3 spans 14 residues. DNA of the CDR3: TGCGCCAGCAGCTTGTCGGAGCCCGTGATTGAAGCTTTCTTT. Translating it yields CASSLSEPVIEAFF.

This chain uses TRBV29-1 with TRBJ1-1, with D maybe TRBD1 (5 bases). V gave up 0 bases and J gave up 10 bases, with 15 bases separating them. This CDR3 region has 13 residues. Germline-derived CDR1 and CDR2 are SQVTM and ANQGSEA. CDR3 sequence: CSVEESEGLGAFF. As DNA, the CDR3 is TGCAGCGTTGAAGAATCTGAGGGGTTAGGAGCTTTCTTT.

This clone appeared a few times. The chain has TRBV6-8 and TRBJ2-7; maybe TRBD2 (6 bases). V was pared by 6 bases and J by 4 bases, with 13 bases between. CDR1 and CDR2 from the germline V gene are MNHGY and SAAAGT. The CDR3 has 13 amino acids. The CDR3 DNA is TGTGCCAGCAGCACAATAGCGGAATACGAGCAGTACTTC. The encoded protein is CASSTIAEYEQYF.

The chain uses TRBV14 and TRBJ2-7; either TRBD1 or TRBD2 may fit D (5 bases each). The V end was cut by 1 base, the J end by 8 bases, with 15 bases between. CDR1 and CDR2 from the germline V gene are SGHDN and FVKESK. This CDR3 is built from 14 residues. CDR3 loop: CASSQVYGTPQQYF. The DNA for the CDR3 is TGTGCCAGCAGCCAAGTTTACGGGACCCCTCAGCAGTACTTC. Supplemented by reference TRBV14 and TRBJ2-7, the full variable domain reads EAGVTQFPSHSVIEKGQTVTLRCDPISGHDNLYWYRRVMGKEIKFLLHFVKESKQDESGMPNNRFLAERTGGTYSTLKVQPAELEDSGVYFCASSQVYGTPQQYFGPGTRLTVT.

The CDR3: CASRVRTGGFGNTIYF. CDR3 in DNA: TGTGCCAGCAGAGTGAGGACAGGGGGCTTTGGAAACACCATATATTTT. The chain is built from TRBV28 and TRBJ1-3, with 11 bases identical to TRBD1. The CDR3 length is 16 residues. Germline CDR1 MDHEN, CDR2 SYDVKM. The J segment lost 3 bases and the V segment lost 6 bases, leaving 7 bases of the junction unmatched. The full variable domain, completed using reference TRBV28 and TRBJ1-3, is DVKVTQSSRYLVKRTGEKVFLECVQDMDHENMFWYRQDPGLGLRLIYFSYDVKMKEKGDIPEGYSVSREKKERFSLILESASTNQTSMYLCASRVRTGGFGNTIYFGEGSWLTVV.

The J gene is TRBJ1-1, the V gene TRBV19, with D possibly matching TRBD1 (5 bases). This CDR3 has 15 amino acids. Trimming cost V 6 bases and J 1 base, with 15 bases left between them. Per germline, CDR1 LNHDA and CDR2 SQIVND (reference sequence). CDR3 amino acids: CASSHRQRGNTEAFF. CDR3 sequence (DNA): TGTGCCAGTAGCCATAGACAGCGAGGGAACACTGAAGCTTTCTTT.

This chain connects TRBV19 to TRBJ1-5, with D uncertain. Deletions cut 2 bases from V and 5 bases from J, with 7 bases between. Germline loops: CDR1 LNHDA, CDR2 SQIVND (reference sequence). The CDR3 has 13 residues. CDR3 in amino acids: CASSITADQPQHF. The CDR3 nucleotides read TGTGCCAGTAGTATAACAGCTGATCAGCCCCAGCATTTT.